These 5 T cell receptor beta chains were sequenced from one sample in a study of T cell responses to AZD1222 COVID-19 vaccine. Assay used: immunoSEQ multiplex PCR; TCRdb lists only in-frame clones, some missing. The sample consists of approximately 140,000 clones, around 94% of them appearing once. The starting material was peripheral blood, obtained on day 0 of AZD1222 vaccination. These receptors were collected from an adult in good health.

V and J are TRBV5-5 and TRBJ1-5; 8 positions match TRBD1. With 4 bases clipped from V and 0 bases from J, the junction kept 3 bases outside the gene matches. This CDR3 has 15 amino acids. Germline CDR1 is SGHKS and CDR2 is YYEKEE (reference sequence). The CDR3 DNA reads as TGTGCCAGCAGCGGTGGACAGGGTAGCAATCAGCCCCAGCATTTT. Translating gives CASSGGQGSNQPQHF.

This chain uses TRBV5-6 with TRBJ2-5, with D unclear. The germline V and J ends were trimmed by 1 base and 2 bases, with 6 bases remaining between them. Germline V gene data show CDR1 as SGHDT and CDR2 as YYEEEE. The CDR3 sequence is 13 residues long. CDR3 protein: CASSLWVQETQYF. The DNA for the CDR3 is TGTGCCAGCAGCTTGTGGGTACAAGAGACCCAGTACTTC.

The chain carries TRBV4-2 and TRBJ2-5; D unresolved. The V end was cut by 2 bases, the J end by 2 bases, with 9 bases between. Germline CDR1 reads LGHNA; CDR2 reads YNFKEQ. CDR3 length equals 14 residues. CDR3 bases: TGTGCCAGCAGCCAACTAGACTTTCAAGAGACCCAGTACTTC. This gives the protein CASSQLDFQETQYF.

CDR3: CASSQGRERGLSNYGYTF. The DNA for the CDR3 is TGCGCCAGCAGCCAAGGTAGGGAAAGGGGACTCTCCAACTATGGCTACACCTTC. The rearrangement uses TRBV4-1 and TRBJ1-2; TRBD1 is a possible D gene (5 bases). The CDR3 totals 18 residues. V was clipped by 1 base and J by 2 bases, with 20 bases between them. Germline V lookup: CDR1 MGHRA, CDR2 YSYEKL.

This clone was counted once. The chain joins TRBV3-1 (or the pseudogene TRBV3-2) to TRBJ1-6; D perhaps matches TRBD1 (5 bases). CDR1 and CDR2 from the germline V gene are LGHDT and YNNKEL (reference sequence). CDR3 length: 14 residues. V dropped 6 bases and J dropped 7 bases, with 13 bases sitting between them. CDR3 DNA sequence: TGTGCCAGCAGGCCTCGGGGGTCGAATTCACCCCTCCACTTT. This codes for CASRPRGSNSPLHF.